This T cell receptor beta chain was obtained from a study of control samples from healthy donors and cancer patients. This CDR3 is 10 amino acids long. V was shortened by 0 bases and J by 12 bases, with 5 bases between the two germline ends. The germline gives CDR1 MNHNS, CDR2 SASEGT. The data were produced by immunoSEQ multiplex PCR, yet TCRdb's version contains in-frame clones alone and is incomplete. The sample includes some 120,000 clones, roughly 90% of them seen just once. The sample was blood. This TCR was sampled from a man aged 45-65 years in good health. This chain joins TRBV6-1 and TRBJ1-1; no clear D. The CDR3 nucleotides read TGTGCCAGCAGTGAAGCGGGGACTTTCTTT. This gives the protein CASSEAGTFF.